Listed here are 28 T cell receptor beta chains from one sample, sequenced in a study of shared clonotypes between healthy human individuals. CD45RO-negative CD8 cells positively selected for CCR7 made up the naive population, which excluded terminally differentiated effector memory CD45RA+ cells. Produced via immunoSEQ multiplex PCR; TCRdb's table is partial and in-frame only. The table records about 2 million clones, about 95% of them present only once. Sequenced sample: naive CD8+ T cells sorted from blood. The source of these receptors is a man aged 18 to 29 in good health.

The V and J genes are TRBV27 and TRBJ2-1, with a tentative D call TRBD1 (5 bases). CDR3 length: 15 amino acids. The V and J ends lost 7 bases and 1 base respectively, with 14 bases between them. The germline V gene has CDR1 MNHEY and CDR2 SMNVEV (reference sequence). The CDR3 loop reads CASTPGIGSYNEQFF. In DNA form, the CDR3 reads TGTGCCAGCACCCCAGGGATTGGATCCTACAATGAGCAGTTCTTC.

Regarding this clone: The identical CDR3 is also encoded by other nucleotide sequences in the sample. The chain uses TRBV7-9 and TRBJ2-3; D is unclear. There are 14 residues in the CDR3. V gave up 1 base and J gave up 4 bases, with 9 bases separating them. Germline V gives CDR1 SEHNR, CDR2 FQNEAQ (reference sequence). The CDR3 loop is CASSLVLGADTQYF. DNA for the CDR3: TGTGCCAGCAGCTTAGTTCTCGGCGCAGATACGCAGTATTTT.

V and J are TRBV6-6 and TRBJ2-1, with D maybe TRBD2 (5 bases). The germline V gene encodes CDR1 MNHNY and CDR2 SVGAGI (reference sequence). The CDR3 totals 16 residues. V lost 2 bases to trimming and J lost 9 bases, with 20 bases between them. CDR3 in amino acids: CASSYGPGTVRGEQFF. The CDR3 region has the DNA TGTGCCAGCAGTTACGGCCCCGGCACCGTCCGGGGTGAGCAGTTCTTC.

This sequence joins TRBV13 and TRBJ2-7; TRBD2 aligns across 8 bases. CDR1 and CDR2 from the germline V gene are PRHDT and FYEKMQ (reference sequence). The junction had 5 bases not matched to a gene; V was cut back by 4 bases and J by 3 bases. The CDR3 is 14 amino acids. CDR3 protein: CASSSERESYEQYF. CDR3 DNA: TGTGCCAGCAGCTCAGAGCGGGAGAGCTACGAGCAGTACTTC.

This rearrangement joins TRBV9 to TRBJ2-1; no definite D call. V gave up 0 bases and J gave up 3 bases, with 7 bases separating them. CDR3 length: 14 residues. Germline assignment: CDR1 SGDLS and CDR2 YYNGEE. CDR3 amino acids: CASSVEPSYNEQFF. The CDR3 nucleotides are TGTGCCAGCAGCGTAGAACCAAGCTACAATGAGCAGTTCTTC.

The V and J genes are TRBV4-1 and TRBJ2-2; D may be TRBD2 (5 bases). Germline V gives CDR1 MGHRA, CDR2 YSYEKL. The CDR3 is 16 amino acids. V was pared by 4 bases and J by 1 base, with 13 bases between. The CDR3 DNA reads TGCGCCAGCAGCCTGGTAGATGGACTGAACACCGGGGAGCTGTTTTTT. Translated: CASSLVDGLNTGELFF.

The rearrangement joins TRBV11-2 to TRBJ2-1; 9 nucleotides agree with TRBD1. The CDR3 consists of 17 residues. The V segment lost 3 bases and the J segment 14 bases; nucleotides outside the gene matches: 20. CDR1 SGHAT and CDR2 FQNNGV come from the germline V gene. The CDR3 DNA is TGTGCCAGCAGCTTGGGGACAGGGAGGGTTTGGGGAGAGTTTGAGTTCTTC. This sequence encodes CASSLGTGRVWGEFEFF.

In the case of this clone: This specimen includes other DNA sequences encoding the same CDR3. This chain's CDR3 is CASSVEGSHSYEQYF. The CDR3 DNA follows: TGTGCCAGCAGCGTAGAGGGATCACACTCCTACGAGCAGTACTTC. The J gene is TRBJ2-7, the V gene TRBV9, with D unresolved. In germline, CDR1 is SGDLS, CDR2 YYNGEE. V lost 0 bases, J lost 0 bases, and 10 bases lay in between. The CDR3 covers 15 residues.

This sequence joins TRBV7-6 and TRBJ2-5; the D call may be TRBD1 or TRBD2 (6 bases each). Looked up from germline, CDR1 is SGHVS and CDR2 is FNYEAQ. V lost 1 base, J lost 3 bases, and 9 bases lay in between. The CDR3 is made up of 14 amino acids. The CDR3 loop reads CASSLVGGEETQYF. CDR3 coding DNA: TGTGCCAGCAGCTTAGTGGGGGGCGAAGAGACCCAGTACTTC.

This chain connects TRBV19 to TRBJ2-1; D not resolved. This CDR3 region has 14 residues. The V and J ends lost 5 bases and 8 bases respectively, with 16 bases between them. Germline CDR1 is LNHDA and CDR2 is SQIVND (reference sequence). CDR3 sequence: CASSPQDSSHEQFF. In nucleotides, the CDR3 is TGTGCCAGTAGTCCTCAAGACTCCTCCCATGAGCAGTTCTTC.

The chain is built from TRBV6-5 and TRBJ2-1; D is unresolved. The CDR3 runs 15 residues. Germline assignment: CDR1 MNHEY and CDR2 SVGAGI. V lost 0 bases, J lost 4 bases, and 10 bases lay in between. The CDR3 DNA is TGTGCCAGCAGTTACTCCGGCTACTTATACAATGAGCAGTTCTTC. The encoded protein is CASSYSGYLYNEQFF.

The chain carries TRBV6-1 and TRBJ2-7; D is perhaps TRBD2 (5 bases). CDR1 and CDR2 (germline): MNHNS, SASEGT. This CDR3 comprises 16 residues. Trimming pared 2 bases from V and 2 bases from J, leaving 16 bases between. CDR3 sequence (DNA): TGTGCCAGCAGTGAAAGGATTGATAGCGAGGCCTACGAGCAGTACTTC. It specifies CASSERIDSEAYEQYF.

The rearrangement joins TRBV7-2 to TRBJ2-7; D unresolved. The CDR3 loop spans 18 amino acids. Germline V gives CDR1 SGHTA, CDR2 FQGNSA. Trimming took 1 base from V and 5 from J, leaving 24 bases between them. The CDR3 DNA follows: TGTGCCAGCAGCTTAGACCCCCCCGAAGGGCTGCGAGGCCACGAGCAGTACTTC. Its translation: CASSLDPPEGLRGHEQYF.

The chain has TRBV7-8 and TRBJ1-2; 9 bases fit TRBD1. CDR3 length: 13 residues. The V gene end was trimmed by 3 bases and the J gene end by 4 bases; junction bases not matched to a gene: 0. Germline loops: CDR1 SGHVS, CDR2 FQNEAQ. The CDR3 DNA sequence: TGTGCCAGCAGCTTGGACAGGGGCTATGGCTACACCTTC. Translating gives CASSLDRGYGYTF.

Of note for this clone: Other nucleotide sequences in the sample specify the same CDR3. The CDR3: CASSRPGYEQYF. The DNA for the CDR3 is TGTGCCAGCAGCCGCCCGGGCTACGAGCAGTACTTC. The V call is TRBV5-4, the J call TRBJ2-7; unclear D gene. Germline CDR1 SGHNT, CDR2 YYREEE (reference sequence). With 4 bases removed from V and 3 bases from J, the gap between germline ends came to 8 bases. The CDR3 totals 12 residues.

On this clone itself: Other nucleotide sequences from this sample produce the same CDR3. The rearrangement joins TRBV18 to TRBJ2-7, with D perhaps assigned TRBD1 or TRBD2 (5 bases each). V shed 3 bases and J shed 3 bases, with 9 bases lying between them. There are 13 residues in the CDR3. Per the germline V gene, CDR1 is KGHSH and CDR2 is LQKENI. Here the CDR3 reads CASSPGPGYEQYF. The CDR3 DNA sequence: TGTGCCAGCTCACCGGGACCGGGCTACGAGCAGTACTTC.

With regard to this clone: Other DNA variants within this sample encode the same CDR3. V is TRBV6-1 and J is TRBJ1-1; D remains unclear. The CDR3 is made up of 14 amino acids. Germline CDR1 and CDR2: MNHNS and SASEGT. V lost 0 bases and J 2 bases, leaving 7 bases between the germline ends. CDR3 nucleotide sequence: TGTGCCAGCAGTGAAGCGCGAGTAAACACTGAAGCTTTCTTT. Translated, it gives CASSEARVNTEAFF.

On this clone itself: Other nucleotide sequences in the sample specify the same CDR3. This rearrangement joins TRBV27 to TRBJ1-5, with a possible D match to TRBD1 (5 bases). The CDR3 sequence is 15 residues long. Germline assignment: CDR1 MNHEY and CDR2 SMNVEV (reference sequence). V shed 2 bases and J shed 2 bases, with 10 bases lying between them. The CDR3, as DNA: TGTGCCAGCAGTTTAGGGGGAGGGGGCAATCAGCCCCAGCATTTT. This gives the protein CASSLGGGGNQPQHF.

The chain carries TRBV5-1 and TRBJ2-1, with 10 positions matching TRBD2. Germline CDR1 SGHRS, CDR2 YFSETQ. J lost 5 bases, V lost 0 bases, and 5 bases had no gene match. CDR3 length: 16 amino acids. The CDR3 reads CASSLGAGGLHNEQFF. CDR3 in DNA: TGCGCCAGCAGCTTGGGAGCGGGGGGGCTCCACAATGAGCAGTTCTTC.

This clone has a single count. The V and J genes are TRBV29-1 and TRBJ1-2; D unresolved. CDR1 is SQVTM and CDR2 is ANQGSEA in the germline V gene. The CDR3 is made up of 14 amino acids. V was pared by 7 bases and J by 4 bases, with 19 bases between. CDR3 residues: CSAEEAGGGYGYTF. In nucleotides, the CDR3 is TGCAGCGCGGAGGAGGCGGGAGGCGGCTATGGCTACACCTTC.

This clone appeared a single time. The rearrangement uses TRBV5-6 and TRBJ2-7, with TRBD2 matching 9 bases. The V gene's germline CDR1 is SGHDT and CDR2 YYEEEE. This CDR3 has 16 amino acids. The ends lost 2 bases at V and 3 bases at J; junction bases unmatched: 9. This chain's CDR3 is CASSLFAGGLNYEQYF. The CDR3 region has the DNA TGTGCCAGCAGCTTATTCGCGGGAGGGCTCAACTACGAGCAGTACTTC.

This clone was recorded only once. The chain couples TRBV19 to TRBJ2-7; a possible D gene is TRBD1 (6 bases). Germline CDR1 and CDR2: LNHDA and SQIVND (reference sequence). The CDR3 totals 16 residues. V lost 6 bases, J lost 0 bases, and 18 bases lay in between. This chain's CDR3 is CASSESRGVSSYEQYF. CDR3 nucleotide sequence: TGTGCCAGTAGCGAATCCAGGGGCGTAAGCTCCTACGAGCAGTACTTC.

The J gene is TRBJ1-2, the V gene TRBV2; the match to TRBD1 covers 7 bases. This CDR3 spans 17 amino acids. J gave up 3 bases and V 0 bases, and 10 bases lay outside the gene matches. Germline lookup yields CDR1 SNHLY and CDR2 FYNNEI. The CDR3 coding sequence is TGTGCCAGCAGTGAAGCCCTGGGACAGCTAGCCGACTATGGCTACACCTTC. Its protein product is CASSEALGQLADYGYTF.

The chain is built from TRBV30 and TRBJ1-1; no clear D gene. There are 13 residues in the CDR3. Trimming took off 3 bases at V and 0 bases at J, with 8 bases between the two ends. The germline gives CDR1 GTSNPN, CDR2 SVGIG (reference sequence). The CDR3 protein is CAWRSAVNTEAFF. DNA for the CDR3: TGTGCCTGGAGGTCGGCGGTGAACACTGAAGCTTTCTTT.

In the case of this clone: This CDR3 is also generated by other DNA sequences in the sample. The chain employs TRBV6-5 and TRBJ2-7, with unresolved D. There are 11 residues in the CDR3. Trimming cost V 4 bases and J 2 bases, with 3 bases left between them. The germline V gene encodes CDR1 MNHEY and CDR2 SVGAGI. CDR3 coding DNA: TGTGCCAGCAGTTCGACCTACGAGCAGTACTTC. Its translation is CASSSTYEQYF.

The gene calls are TRBV6-1 and TRBJ1-5; 7 nucleotides match TRBD1. With V trimmed by 1 base and J by 6 bases, 6 bases remained unmatched. This CDR3 is built from 15 residues. Germline V gene data show CDR1 as MNHNS and CDR2 as SASEGT. This CDR3 is CASSEGRGTFQPQHF. The CDR3 nucleotides read TGTGCCAGCAGTGAAGGCAGGGGGACATTTCAGCCCCAGCATTTT.

This clone was found once. This sequence joins TRBV27 and TRBJ1-2, with D tentatively TRBD1 (6 bases). CDR1 is MNHEY and CDR2 is SMNVEV in the germline V gene (reference sequence). The CDR3 length is 17 residues. Trimming removed 4 bases at V and 4 bases at J, with 22 bases between. CDR3 amino acids: CASSSILTGWGAYGYTF. The CDR3 region has the DNA TGTGCCAGCAGTTCTATCCTTACAGGGTGGGGAGCCTATGGCTACACCTTC.

The chain uses TRBV18 and TRBJ2-7; TRBD2 agrees at 8 bases. There are 14 residues in the CDR3. The germline V gene encodes CDR1 KGHSH and CDR2 LQKENI. J lost 4 bases, V lost 0 bases, and 2 bases had no gene match. The CDR3: CASSPPSGSYEQYF. The CDR3 DNA is TGTGCCAGCTCACCACCAAGCGGGAGTTACGAGCAGTACTTC.